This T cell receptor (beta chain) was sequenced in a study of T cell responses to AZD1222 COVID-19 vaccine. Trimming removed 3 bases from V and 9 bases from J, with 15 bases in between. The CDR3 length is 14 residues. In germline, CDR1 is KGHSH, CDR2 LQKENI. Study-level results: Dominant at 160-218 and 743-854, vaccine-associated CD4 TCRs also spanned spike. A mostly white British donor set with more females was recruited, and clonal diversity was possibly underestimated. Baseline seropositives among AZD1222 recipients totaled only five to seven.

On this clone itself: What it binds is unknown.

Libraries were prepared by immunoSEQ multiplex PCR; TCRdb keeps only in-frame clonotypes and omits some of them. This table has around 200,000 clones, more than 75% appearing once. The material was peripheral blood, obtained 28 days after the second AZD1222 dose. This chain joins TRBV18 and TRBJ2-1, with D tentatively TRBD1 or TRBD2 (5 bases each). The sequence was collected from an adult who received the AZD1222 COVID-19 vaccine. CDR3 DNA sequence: TGTGCCAGCTCACCTGAGGGAGTGAGGGGTGAGCAGTTCTTC. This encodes CASSPEGVRGEQFF.